These 3 T cell receptor beta chains were all obtained from the same sample, sequenced in a study of breast tumors, draining lymph nodes, adjacent tissues. TCRdb called the multiplex PCR reads again in MiXCR, with one record for every CDR3 protein. The repertoire includes roughly 49,000 distinct CDR3 sequences, about 40% of them detected once, and under 12% sits in the top ten. Material for sequencing was breast tumor tissue. The receptors were gathered from a female donor with breast cancer. Some clones in this sample may be carry-over from other donors' samples.

The chain combines TRBV5-1 with TRBJ1-1; D is unclear. V was pared by 0 bases and J by 3 bases, with 6 bases between. Germline lookup yields CDR1 SGHRS and CDR2 YFSETQ. CDR3 size: 13 residues. The CDR3 sequence is CASSLARDTEAFF. CDR3 DNA sequence: TGCGCCAGCAGCTTGGCCCGGGACACTGAAGCTTTCTTT.

The sample holds many counts of this clonotype. This chain uses TRBV7-9 with TRBJ2-5; maybe TRBD2 (7 bases). The germline gives CDR1 SEHNR, CDR2 FQNEAQ (reference sequence). The V end was cut by 5 bases, the J end by 4 bases, with 14 bases between. CDR3 length equals 14 residues. DNA of the CDR3: TGTGCCAGCAGCCCCCCTGGGGGGGCAGAGACCCAGTACTTC. Its protein product is CASSPPGGAETQYF.

At least ten counts were recorded for this clonotype. The chain uses TRBV6-1 and TRBJ1-6; D may be TRBD1 (5 bases). Between the trimmed V and J ends, which lost 2 bases and 4 bases, there was a span of 12 bases. CDR1 and CDR2 from the germline V gene are MNHNS and SASEGT. There are 16 residues in the CDR3. This CDR3 is CASSERGYPYNSPLHF. DNA for the CDR3: TGTGCCAGCAGTGAAAGGGGTTATCCTTATAATTCACCCCTCCACTTT.